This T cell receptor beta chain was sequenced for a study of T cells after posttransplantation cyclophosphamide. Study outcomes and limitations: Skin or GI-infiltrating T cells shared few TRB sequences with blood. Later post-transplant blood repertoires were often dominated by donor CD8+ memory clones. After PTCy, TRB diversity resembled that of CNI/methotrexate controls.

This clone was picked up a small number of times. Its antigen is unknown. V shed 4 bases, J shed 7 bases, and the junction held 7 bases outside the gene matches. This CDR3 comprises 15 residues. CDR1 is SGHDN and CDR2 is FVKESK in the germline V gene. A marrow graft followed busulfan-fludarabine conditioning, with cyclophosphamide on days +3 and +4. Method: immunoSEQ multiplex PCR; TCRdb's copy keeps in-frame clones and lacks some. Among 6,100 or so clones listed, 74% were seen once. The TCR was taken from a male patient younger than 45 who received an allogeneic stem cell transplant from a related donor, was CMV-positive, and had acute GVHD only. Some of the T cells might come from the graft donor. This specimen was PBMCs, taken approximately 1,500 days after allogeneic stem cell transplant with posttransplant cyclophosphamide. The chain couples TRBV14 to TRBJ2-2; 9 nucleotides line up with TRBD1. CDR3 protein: CASSLLGQGDGELFF. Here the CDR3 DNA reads TGTGCCAGCAGCCTCCTGGGACAGGGTGACGGGGAGCTGTTTTTT.